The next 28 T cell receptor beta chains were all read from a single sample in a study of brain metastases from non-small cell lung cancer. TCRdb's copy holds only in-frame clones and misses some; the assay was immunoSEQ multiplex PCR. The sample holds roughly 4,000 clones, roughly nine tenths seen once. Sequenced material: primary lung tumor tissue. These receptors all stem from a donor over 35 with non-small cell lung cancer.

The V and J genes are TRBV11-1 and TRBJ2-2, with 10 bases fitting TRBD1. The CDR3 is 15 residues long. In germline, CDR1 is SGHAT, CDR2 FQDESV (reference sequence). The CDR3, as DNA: TGTGTTAGCAGCTTAGACAGGGGGCTCACCGGGGAGCTGTTTTTT. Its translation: CVSSLDRGLTGELFF.

CDR3 DNA: TGTGCCAGCAGCCCTAAGGGACAGGCTCTCTACAATGAGCAGTTCTTC. Translation gives CASSPKGQALYNEQFF. The chain combines TRBV7-3 with TRBJ2-1; 8 nucleotides match TRBD1. The CDR3 loop spans 16 amino acids. J was trimmed by 3 bases and V by 5 bases; bases with no gene match: 9. CDR1 is SGHTA, CDR2 FQGTGA, per germline.

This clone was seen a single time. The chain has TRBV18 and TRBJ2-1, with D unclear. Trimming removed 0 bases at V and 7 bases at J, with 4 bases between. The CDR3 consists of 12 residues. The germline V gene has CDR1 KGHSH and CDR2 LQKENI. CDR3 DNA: TGTGCCAGCTCACCACCAGGGAATGAGCAGTTCTTC. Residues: CASSPPGNEQFF.

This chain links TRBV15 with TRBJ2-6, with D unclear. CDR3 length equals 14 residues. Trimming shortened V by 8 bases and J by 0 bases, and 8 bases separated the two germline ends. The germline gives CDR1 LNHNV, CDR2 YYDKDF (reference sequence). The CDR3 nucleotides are TGTGCCACCCTGAGTTCCTCTGGGGCCAACGTCCTGACTTTC. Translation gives CATLSSSGANVLTF.

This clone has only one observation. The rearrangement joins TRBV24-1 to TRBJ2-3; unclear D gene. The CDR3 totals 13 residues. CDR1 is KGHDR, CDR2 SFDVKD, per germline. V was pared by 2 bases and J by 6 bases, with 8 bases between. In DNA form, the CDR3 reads TGTGCCACCAGTGATTCAGGATTTGATACGCAGTATTTT. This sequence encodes CATSDSGFDTQYF.

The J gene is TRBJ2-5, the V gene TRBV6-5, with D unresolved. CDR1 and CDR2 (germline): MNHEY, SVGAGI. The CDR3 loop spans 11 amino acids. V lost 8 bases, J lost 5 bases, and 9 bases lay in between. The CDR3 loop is CASGFGETQYF. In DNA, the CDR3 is TGTGCCAGCGGTTTTGGGGAGACCCAGTACTTC.

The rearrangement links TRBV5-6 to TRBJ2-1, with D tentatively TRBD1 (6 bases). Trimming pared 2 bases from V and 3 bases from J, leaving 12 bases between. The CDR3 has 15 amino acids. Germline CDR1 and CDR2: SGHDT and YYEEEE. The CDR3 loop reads CASSFFETGYNEQFF. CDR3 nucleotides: TGTGCCAGCAGCTTTTTCGAGACAGGCTACAATGAGCAGTTCTTC. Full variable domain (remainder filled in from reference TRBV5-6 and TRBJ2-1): DAGVTQSPTHLIKTRGQQVTLRCSPKSGHDTVSWYQQALGQGPQFIFQYYEEEERQRGNFPDRFSGHQFPNYSSELNVNALLLGDSALYLCASSFFETGYNEQFFGPGTRLTVL.

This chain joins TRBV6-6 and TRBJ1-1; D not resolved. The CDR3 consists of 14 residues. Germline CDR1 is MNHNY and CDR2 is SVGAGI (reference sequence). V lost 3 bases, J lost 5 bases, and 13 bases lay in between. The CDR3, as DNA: TGTGCCAGCAGTTATGATCCGGGATGGACTGAAGCTTTCTTT. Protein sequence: CASSYDPGWTEAFF.

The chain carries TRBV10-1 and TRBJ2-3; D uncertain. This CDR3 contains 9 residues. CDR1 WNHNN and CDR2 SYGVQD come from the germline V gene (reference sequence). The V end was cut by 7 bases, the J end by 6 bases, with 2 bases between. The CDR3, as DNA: TGCGCCAGCAAGGATACGCAGTATTTT. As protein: CASKDTQYF.

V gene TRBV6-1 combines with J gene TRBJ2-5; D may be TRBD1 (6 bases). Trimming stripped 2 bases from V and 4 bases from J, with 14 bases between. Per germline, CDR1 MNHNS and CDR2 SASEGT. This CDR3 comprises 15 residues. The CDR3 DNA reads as TGTGCCAGCAGTGAAAAGTTAGGGGGTCGAGAGACCCAGTACTTC. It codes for CASSEKLGGRETQYF.

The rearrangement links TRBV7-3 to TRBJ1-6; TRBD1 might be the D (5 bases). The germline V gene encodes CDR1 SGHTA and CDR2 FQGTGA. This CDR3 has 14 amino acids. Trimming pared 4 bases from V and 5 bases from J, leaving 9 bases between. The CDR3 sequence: CASSSGTDNSPLHF. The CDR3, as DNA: TGTGCCAGCAGCTCCGGGACGGATAATTCACCCCTCCACTTT.

CDR3 region: CASHRSNQPQHF. As DNA, the CDR3 is TGTGCCAGTCACAGAAGCAATCAGCCCCAGCATTTT. V is TRBV19 and J is TRBJ1-5; D gene ambiguous. This CDR3 is 12 amino acids long. V was clipped by 8 bases and J by 1 base, with 6 bases between them. The germline CDR1 and CDR2 sequences are LNHDA and SQIVND (reference sequence). Full variable domain (rest looked up from reference TRBV19 and TRBJ1-5): DGGITQSPKYLFRKEGQNVTLSCEQNLNHDAMYWYRQDPGQGLRLIYYSQIVNDFQKGDIAEGYSVSREKKESFPLTVTSAQKNPTAFYLCASHRSNQPQHFGDGTRLSIL.

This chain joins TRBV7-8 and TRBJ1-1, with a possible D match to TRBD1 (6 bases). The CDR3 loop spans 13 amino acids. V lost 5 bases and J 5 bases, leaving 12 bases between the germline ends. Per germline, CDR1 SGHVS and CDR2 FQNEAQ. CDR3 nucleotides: TGTGCCAGCAGCCAATACAGGGCTACTGAAGCTTTCTTT. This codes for CASSQYRATEAFF.

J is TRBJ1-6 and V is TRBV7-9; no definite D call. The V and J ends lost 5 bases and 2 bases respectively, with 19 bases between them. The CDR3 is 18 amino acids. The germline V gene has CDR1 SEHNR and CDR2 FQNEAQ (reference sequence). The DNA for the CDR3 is TGTGCCAGCAGCCGAAAGGACGGTATGGGTACCTATAATTCACCCCTCCACTTT. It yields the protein CASSRKDGMGTYNSPLHF.

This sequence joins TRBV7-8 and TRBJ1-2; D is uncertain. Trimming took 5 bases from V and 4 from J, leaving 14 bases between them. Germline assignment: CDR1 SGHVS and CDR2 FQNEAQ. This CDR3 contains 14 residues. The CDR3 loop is CASSPALNVYGYTF. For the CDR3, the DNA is TGTGCCAGCAGCCCCGCCCTAAACGTCTATGGCTACACCTTC.

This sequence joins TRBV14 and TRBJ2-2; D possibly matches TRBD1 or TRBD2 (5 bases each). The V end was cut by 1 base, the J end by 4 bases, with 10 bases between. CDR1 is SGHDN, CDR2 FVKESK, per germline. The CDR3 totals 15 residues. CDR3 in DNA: TGTGCCAGCAGCCAAGGTGGGGGATCCACCGGGGAGCTGTTTTTT. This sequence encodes CASSQGGGSTGELFF.

CDR3 nucleotide sequence: TGTGCCATCAGTGACTCAAGACAGGGCGCTAACTATGGCTACACCTTC. Protein: CAISDSRQGANYGYTF. J is TRBJ1-2 and V is TRBV10-3; 7 bases match TRBD1. The CDR3 consists of 16 residues. Losses at the gene ends were 3 bases for V and 0 bases for J; bases not matched to a gene: 7. Germline values: CDR1 ENHRY, CDR2 SYGVKD.

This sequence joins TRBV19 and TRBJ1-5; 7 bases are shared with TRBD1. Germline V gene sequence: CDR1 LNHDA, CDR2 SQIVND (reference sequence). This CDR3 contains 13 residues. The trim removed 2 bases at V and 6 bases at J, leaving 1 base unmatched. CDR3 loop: CASSIQGGQPQHF. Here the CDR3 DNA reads TGTGCCAGTAGTATACAGGGGGGTCAGCCCCAGCATTTT.

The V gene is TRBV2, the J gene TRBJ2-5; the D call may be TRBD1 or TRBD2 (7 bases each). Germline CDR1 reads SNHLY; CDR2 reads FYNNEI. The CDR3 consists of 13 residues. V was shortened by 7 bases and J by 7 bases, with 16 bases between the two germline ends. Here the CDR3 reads CASTGEGAGTQYF. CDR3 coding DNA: TGTGCCAGCACAGGGGAGGGGGCTGGGACCCAGTACTTC.

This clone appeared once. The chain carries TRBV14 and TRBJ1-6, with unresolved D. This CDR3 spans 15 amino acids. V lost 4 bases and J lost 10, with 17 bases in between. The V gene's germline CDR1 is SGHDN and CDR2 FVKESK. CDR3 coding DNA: TGTGCCAGCAGCCCAGAACAGATTCCCGTGTCACCCCTCCACTTT. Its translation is CASSPEQIPVSPLHF.

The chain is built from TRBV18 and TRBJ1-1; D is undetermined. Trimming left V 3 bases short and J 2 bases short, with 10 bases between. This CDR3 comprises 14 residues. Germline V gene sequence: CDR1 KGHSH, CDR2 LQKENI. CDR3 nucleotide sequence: TGTGCCAGCTCACCGTCCAGGCTAAACACTGAAGCTTTCTTT. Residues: CASSPSRLNTEAFF.

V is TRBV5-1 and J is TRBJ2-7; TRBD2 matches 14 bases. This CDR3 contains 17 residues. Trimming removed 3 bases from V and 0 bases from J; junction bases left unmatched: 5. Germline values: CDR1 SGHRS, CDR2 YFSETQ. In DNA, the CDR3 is TGCGCCAGCAGCTCGCCGGGACTAGCGGGGGACTCCTACGAGCAGTACTTC. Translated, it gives CASSSPGLAGDSYEQYF. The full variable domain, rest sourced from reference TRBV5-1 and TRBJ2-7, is KAGVTQTPRYLIKTRGQQVTLSCSPISGHRSVSWYQQTPGQGLQFLFEYFSETQRNKGNFPGRFSGRQFSNSRSEMNVSTLELGDSALYLCASSSPGLAGDSYEQYFGPGTRLTVT.

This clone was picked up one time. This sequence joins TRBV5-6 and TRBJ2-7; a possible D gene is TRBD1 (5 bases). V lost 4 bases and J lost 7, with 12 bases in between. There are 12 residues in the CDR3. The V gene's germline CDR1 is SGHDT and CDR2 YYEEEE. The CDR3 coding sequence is TGTGCCAGCAGCAGCAGACCAGGGGAGCAGTACTTC. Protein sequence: CASSSRPGEQYF. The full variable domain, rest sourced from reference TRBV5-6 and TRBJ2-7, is DAGVTQSPTHLIKTRGQQVTLRCSPKSGHDTVSWYQQALGQGPQFIFQYYEEEERQRGNFPDRFSGHQFPNYSSELNVNALLLGDSALYLCASSSRPGEQYFGPGTRLTVT.

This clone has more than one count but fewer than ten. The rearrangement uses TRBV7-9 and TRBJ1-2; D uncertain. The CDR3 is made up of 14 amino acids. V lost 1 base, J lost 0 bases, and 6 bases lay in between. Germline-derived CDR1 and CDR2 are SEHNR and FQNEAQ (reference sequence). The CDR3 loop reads CASSLVGTNYGYTF. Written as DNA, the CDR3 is TGTGCCAGCAGCTTAGTAGGCACTAACTATGGCTACACCTTC.

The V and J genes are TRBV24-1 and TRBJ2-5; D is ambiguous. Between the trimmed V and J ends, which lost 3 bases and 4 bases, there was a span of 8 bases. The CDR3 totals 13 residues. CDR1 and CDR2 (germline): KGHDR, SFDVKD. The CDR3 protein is CATSDQQVETQYF. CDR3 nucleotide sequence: TGTGCCACCAGTGATCAGCAGGTAGAGACCCAGTACTTC.

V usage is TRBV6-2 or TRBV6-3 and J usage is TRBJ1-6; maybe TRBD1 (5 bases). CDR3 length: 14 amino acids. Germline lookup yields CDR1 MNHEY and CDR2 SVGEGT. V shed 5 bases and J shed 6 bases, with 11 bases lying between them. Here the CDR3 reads CASSRDGSNSPLHF. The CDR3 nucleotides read TGTGCCAGCAGTCGGGACGGAAGTAATTCACCCCTCCACTTT.

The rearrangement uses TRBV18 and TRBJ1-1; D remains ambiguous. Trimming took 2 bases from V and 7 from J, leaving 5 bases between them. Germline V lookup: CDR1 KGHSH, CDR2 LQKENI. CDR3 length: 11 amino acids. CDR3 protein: CASSPGIEAFF. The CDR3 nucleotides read TGTGCCAGCTCACCAGGGATTGAAGCTTTCTTT.

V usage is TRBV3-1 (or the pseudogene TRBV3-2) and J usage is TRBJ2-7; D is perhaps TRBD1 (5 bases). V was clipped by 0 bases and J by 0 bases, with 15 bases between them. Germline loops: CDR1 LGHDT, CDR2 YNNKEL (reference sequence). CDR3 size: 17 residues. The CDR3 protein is CASSQDTGRTISYEQYF. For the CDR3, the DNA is TGTGCCAGCAGCCAAGATACCGGCAGGACAATCTCCTACGAGCAGTACTTC.